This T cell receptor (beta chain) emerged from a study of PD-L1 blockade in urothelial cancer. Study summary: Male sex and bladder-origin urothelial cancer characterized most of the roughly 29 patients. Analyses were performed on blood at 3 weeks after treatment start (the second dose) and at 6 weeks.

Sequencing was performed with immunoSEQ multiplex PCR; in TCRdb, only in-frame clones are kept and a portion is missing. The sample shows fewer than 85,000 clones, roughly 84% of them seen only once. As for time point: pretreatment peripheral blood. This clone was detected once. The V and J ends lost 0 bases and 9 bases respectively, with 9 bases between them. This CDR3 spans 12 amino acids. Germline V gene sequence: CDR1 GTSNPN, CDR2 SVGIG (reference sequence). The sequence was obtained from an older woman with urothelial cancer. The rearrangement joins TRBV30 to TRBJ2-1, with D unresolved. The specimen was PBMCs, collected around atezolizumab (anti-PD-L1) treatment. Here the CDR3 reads CAWSVYFGEQFF. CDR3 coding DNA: TGTGCCTGGAGTGTATATTTCGGTGAGCAGTTCTTC.